This T cell receptor (beta chain) was captured in a study of blood T cell repertoires in COVID-19. This clone was picked up a small number of times. The CDR3 is made up of 18 amino acids. Germline lookup yields CDR1 GTSNPN and CDR2 SVGIG (reference sequence). V gave up 2 bases and J gave up 0 bases, with 20 bases separating them. The assay was immunoSEQ multiplex PCR, and TCRdb's table has in-frame clones only and misses some. The sample holds roughly 370,000 clones; around nine tenths are singletons and the top ten take about 9.4%. The sequence derives from a woman in her fifties or sixties who had recovered from COVID-19. V and J are TRBV30 and TRBJ1-5; D unresolved. Sequenced sample: PBMCs or T cells enriched from blood (not recorded which). DNA of the CDR3: TGTGCCTGGAGTACCTACAGTGGGTACGCTATTAGCAATCAGCCCCAGCATTTT. Translating it yields CAWSTYSGYAISNQPQHF. The full variable domain, with the rest looked up from reference TRBV30 and TRBJ1-5, is SQTIHQWPATLVQPVGSPLSLECTVEGTSNPNLYWYRQAAGRGLQLLFYSVGIGQISSEVPQNLSASRPQDRQFILSSKKLLLSDSGFYLCAWSTYSGYAISNQPQHFGDGTRLSIL.